The 30 T cell receptor beta chains given below trace back to one sample, sequenced in a study of blood T cell repertoires in COVID-19. Assay used: immunoSEQ multiplex PCR; TCRdb lists only in-frame clones, some missing. The sample shows about 500,000 clones, roughly nine tenths of them seen only once. The sequenced material came from peripheral blood. Receptors were obtained from a young man with COVID-19, enrolled during active disease.

V is TRBV11-2 and J is TRBJ2-7, with TRBD1 matching over 7 bases. Germline values: CDR1 SGHAT, CDR2 FQNNGV. The CDR3 sequence is 14 residues long. Unmatched junction bases numbered 7, after V lost 5 bases and J lost 3 bases. The CDR3 loop is CASSTNRDSYEQYF. CDR3 nucleotides: TGTGCCAGCAGCACCAACCGGGACAGCTACGAGCAGTACTTC.

V is TRBV28 and J is TRBJ2-1; 8 positions agree with TRBD2. From germline, CDR1 is MDHEN and CDR2 SYDVKM. The CDR3 has 15 amino acids. V lost 6 bases and J lost 5; bases outside the gene matches: 9. CDR3 bases: TGTGCCAGCAGGTACCCTAGCGGGCTTAACAATGAGCAGTTCTTC. This gives the protein CASRYPSGLNNEQFF.

The chain is built from TRBV6-5 and TRBJ1-2; D not certain. Germline lookup yields CDR1 MNHEY and CDR2 SVGAGI. This CDR3 comprises 14 residues. V was shortened by 11 bases and J by 4 bases, with 20 bases between the two germline ends. CDR3 sequence (DNA): TGTGCCTGCCGCGCGCGGGGAGGTAGCTATGGCTACACCTTC. Its translation is CACRARGGSYGYTF.

This rearrangement joins TRBV12-3 or TRBV12-4 to TRBJ1-2, with no clear D. The CDR3 has 13 amino acids. Trimming cost V 5 bases and J 2 bases, with 9 bases left between them. The CDR3 protein is CASSITGNYGYTF. Written as DNA, the CDR3 is TGTGCCAGCAGTATTACGGGGAACTATGGCTACACCTTC.

The chain couples TRBV6-5 to TRBJ1-6, with 7 bases fitting TRBD1. The CDR3 runs to 15 residues. Germline V lookup: CDR1 MNHEY, CDR2 SVGAGI. V was clipped by 0 bases and J by 8 bases; unmatched bases: 4. The CDR3 nucleotides read TGTGCCAGCAGTTACTCTAACGACAGGGATTCACCCCTCCACTTT. It is translated as CASSYSNDRDSPLHF.

This clone is a singleton in its sample. The V call is TRBV19, the J call TRBJ2-3; the match to TRBD1 covers 8 bases. The germline V gene encodes CDR1 LNHDA and CDR2 SQIVND (reference sequence). The CDR3 has 15 amino acids. V shed 3 bases, J shed 5 bases, and the junction held 7 bases outside the gene matches. CDR3 coding DNA: TGTGCCAGTAGTATTGGCTCAGGGGGCGAAGATACGCAGTATTTT. Amino acid sequence: CASSIGSGGEDTQYF.

This rearrangement joins TRBV12-5 to TRBJ1-3, with D tentatively TRBD1 (6 bases). The CDR3 covers 15 residues. Trimming pared 7 bases from V and 0 bases from J, leaving 13 bases between. Germline V lookup: CDR1 LGHNT, CDR2 FRNRAP. In DNA form, the CDR3 reads TGTGCTAGTGCCCTCGGACAGATCTCTGGAAACACCATATATTTT. Its translation is CASALGQISGNTIYF.

V usage is TRBV4-1 and J usage is TRBJ1-1; tentatively, D is TRBD1 (5 bases). This CDR3 has 15 residues. Germline-derived CDR1 and CDR2 are MGHRA and YSYEKL. Trimming shortened V by 0 bases and J by 3 bases, and 11 bases separated the two germline ends. The CDR3 sequence is CASSQDRQYDTEAFF. The DNA for the CDR3 is TGCGCCAGCAGCCAAGACAGACAGTACGACACTGAAGCTTTCTTT.

V usage is TRBV29-1 and J usage is TRBJ1-5, with TRBD1 matching over 7 bases. J was trimmed by 0 bases and V by 4 bases; bases with no gene match: 3. Germline V gene sequence: CDR1 SQVTM, CDR2 ANQGSEA. CDR3 size: 14 residues. CDR3 residues: CSVGGQYSNQPQHF. DNA for the CDR3: TGCAGCGTTGGGGGACAGTATAGCAATCAGCCCCAGCATTTT.

This chain uses TRBV28 with TRBJ1-6, with D perhaps TRBD1 (5 bases). The V end lost 2 bases, the J end lost 6 bases, and 11 bases lay between the germline ends. Germline CDR1 reads MDHEN; CDR2 reads SYDVKM. This CDR3 region has 15 residues. The CDR3 DNA sequence: TGTGCCAGCAGTTTAAGACAGAGATCTAATTCACCCCTCCACTTT. Protein sequence: CASSLRQRSNSPLHF.

The CDR3 DNA sequence: TGTGCCAGCAGCTTAGCGGTATCGGGGGGGGCGGAGACCCAGTACTTC. Protein product: CASSLAVSGGAETQYF. The chain recombines TRBV11-2 with TRBJ2-5; 8 bases are shared with TRBD2. The germline CDR1 and CDR2 sequences are SGHAT and FQNNGV. Losses at the gene ends were 1 base for V and 5 bases for J; bases not matched to a gene: 9. The length of the CDR3 is 16 residues.

The gene calls are TRBV28 and TRBJ1-4; TRBD1 matches at 9 bases. V dropped 5 bases and J dropped 4; count of bases not matched to a gene: 5. This CDR3 region has 15 residues. Germline V gene lookup returns CDR1 MDHEN and CDR2 SYDVKM. The CDR3 is CASSLMTGGNEKLFF. CDR3 in DNA: TGTGCCAGCAGTCTAATGACAGGGGGTAATGAAAAACTGTTTTTT. Full variable domain (rest looked up from reference TRBV28 and TRBJ1-4): DVKVTQSSRYLVKRTGEKVFLECVQDMDHENMFWYRQDPGLGLRLIYFSYDVKMKEKGDIPEGYSVSREKKERFSLILESASTNQTSMYLCASSLMTGGNEKLFFGSGTQLSVL.

The chain has TRBV6-5 and TRBJ1-2; D remains unclear. The CDR3 extends over 14 amino acids. From germline, CDR1 is MNHEY and CDR2 SVGAGI. Trimming took 7 bases from V and 3 from J, leaving 15 bases between them. CDR3 residues: CASKGRFSDYGYTF. The CDR3 bases are TGTGCCAGCAAAGGGAGGTTTTCCGACTATGGCTACACCTTC.

The rearrangement joins TRBV2 to TRBJ2-5; TRBD2 aligns across 10 bases. This CDR3 spans 17 amino acids. Losses at the gene ends were 3 bases for V and 5 bases for J; bases not matched to a gene: 12. Germline lookup yields CDR1 SNHLY and CDR2 FYNNEI. The chain's CDR3 is CASSDQSAGGRWETQYF. CDR3 DNA: TGTGCCAGCAGTGATCAGTCAGCGGGGGGGCGTTGGGAGACCCAGTACTTC.

The V gene is TRBV5-4, the J gene TRBJ2-4; the match to TRBD2 covers 10 bases. Germline V gene data show CDR1 as SGHNT and CDR2 as YYREEE (reference sequence). V lost 4 bases, J lost 6 bases, and 13 bases stayed unmatched. The CDR3 length is 17 residues. CDR3 protein: CASSQPAGGPDGNIQYF. For the CDR3, the DNA is TGTGCCAGCAGCCAGCCAGCGGGAGGGCCTGACGGAAACATTCAGTACTTC.

The rearrangement links TRBV24-1 to TRBJ2-1; D perhaps matches TRBD1 (6 bases). CDR1 KGHDR and CDR2 SFDVKD come from the germline V gene. V was shortened by 0 bases and J by 9 bases, with 14 bases between the two germline ends. CDR3 length: 15 residues. CDR3 DNA: TGTGCCACCAGTGATTTGCACGCCAGAGGGGGTGAGCAGTTCTTC. Residues: CATSDLHARGGEQFF.

CDR3 sequence: CSGDLGRDTEAFF. The CDR3 DNA sequence: TGCAGCGGGGACTTGGGGAGAGACACTGAAGCTTTCTTT. The chain links TRBV29-1 to TRBJ1-1; the D gene is possibly TRBD1 (5 bases). Deletions cut 7 bases from V and 3 bases from J, with 15 bases between. The CDR3 has 13 residues. Germline values: CDR1 SQVTM, CDR2 ANQGSEA.

The CDR3 DNA follows: TGTGCCAGCAGGGACAGGGGACAAGAGACCCAGTACTTC. Protein product: CASRDRGQETQYF. The chain joins TRBV12-3 or TRBV12-4 to TRBJ2-5, with TRBD1 identical over 9 bases. V shed 6 bases and J 2 bases; nucleotides not matched to a gene: 1. The CDR3 has 13 residues.

The chain uses TRBV24-1 and TRBJ2-7; TRBD1 agrees at 8 bases. The CDR3 runs to 14 residues. Germline V gene data show CDR1 as KGHDR and CDR2 as SFDVKD. Losses at the gene ends were 0 bases for V and 5 bases for J; bases not matched to a gene: 2. The CDR3 reads CATSDLRTGNEQYF. The CDR3 DNA sequence: TGTGCCACCAGTGATTTGCGGACAGGGAACGAGCAGTACTTC.

This clone was observed once. This sequence joins TRBV5-1 and TRBJ2-7; 9 bases are a match to TRBD1. V was pared by 4 bases and J by 7 bases, with 6 bases of the junction left unmatched. CDR1 is SGHRS and CDR2 is YFSETQ in the germline V gene. This CDR3 has 13 amino acids. The CDR3 here is CASSIQGAGEQYF. The CDR3 region has the DNA TGCGCCAGCAGCATACAGGGGGCAGGGGAGCAGTACTTC.

The V and J genes are TRBV27 and TRBJ2-7; D perhaps matches TRBD1 (5 bases). The CDR3 has 14 amino acids. CDR1 is MNHEY and CDR2 is SMNVEV in the germline V gene (reference sequence). Trimming removed 5 bases at V and 4 bases at J, with 15 bases between. For the CDR3, the DNA is TGTGCCAGCAGTGCAAGGGGTAGGGTATACGAGCAGTACTTC. This gives the protein CASSARGRVYEQYF.

The V gene is TRBV11-2, the J gene TRBJ2-5; 13 nucleotides line up with TRBD2. This CDR3 region has 16 residues. Germline CDR1 SGHAT, CDR2 FQNNGV. The trim removed 4 bases at V and 5 bases at J, leaving 7 bases unmatched. The CDR3 protein is CASSYGLAGVRETQYF. CDR3 in DNA: TGTGCCAGCAGCTACGGACTAGCGGGAGTACGGGAGACCCAGTACTTC.

The chain is built from TRBV19 and TRBJ1-2; the D gene is possibly TRBD1 (6 bases). CDR1 and CDR2 (germline): LNHDA, SQIVND (reference sequence). Trimming removed 0 bases from V and 4 bases from J, with 15 bases in between. This CDR3 spans 16 amino acids. CDR3 region: CASSIDRGVSPYGYTF. The CDR3 nucleotides read TGTGCCAGTAGTATAGACAGGGGAGTTTCCCCCTATGGCTACACCTTC.

This clone was detected a few times. V gene TRBV5-6 combines with J gene TRBJ2-1; 9 nucleotides line up with TRBD2. Germline assignment: CDR1 SGHDT and CDR2 YYEEEE. This CDR3 spans 16 amino acids. V was pared by 3 bases and J by 5 bases, with 9 bases of the junction left unmatched. The CDR3 region has the DNA TGTGCCAGCAGCTCGGGAGCGGGACTAGCCAACAATGAGCAGTTCTTC. As protein: CASSSGAGLANNEQFF.

This chain joins TRBV6-5 and TRBJ2-3; 7 positions agree with TRBD2. Looked up from germline, CDR1 is MNHEY and CDR2 is SVGAGI. V gave up 6 bases and J gave up 2 bases; unmatched junction bases: 5. CDR3 size: 14 residues. The CDR3 DNA reads as TGTGCCAGCAGCCATGGACTAGACACAGATACGCAGTATTTT. Its translation is CASSHGLDTDTQYF.

The V call is TRBV2, the J call TRBJ2-7, with 12 positions matching TRBD1. Looked up from germline, CDR1 is SNHLY and CDR2 is FYNNEI. The length of the CDR3 is 14 residues. The trim removed 7 bases at V and 4 bases at J, leaving 5 bases unmatched. The CDR3, as DNA: TGTGCCAGCACCGGGACAGGGGGCGGGTACGAGCAGTACTTC. Amino acid sequence: CASTGTGGGYEQYF.

Worth noting for this clone: The sample has other DNA sequences that encode this CDR3 too. This rearrangement joins TRBV10-1 to TRBJ2-7; 7 bases are shared with TRBD2. From germline, CDR1 is WNHNN and CDR2 SYGVQD (reference sequence). With 4 bases clipped from V and 1 base from J, the junction kept 1 base outside the gene matches. This CDR3 contains 13 residues. CDR3: CASSGGGSYEQYF. CDR3 nucleotide sequence: TGCGCCAGCAGTGGCGGGGGATCCTACGAGCAGTACTTC.

As to this clone: At one end, the junction sequence differs from germline, possibly due to a read error. This chain connects TRBV2 to TRBJ2-2, with a weak D call TRBD2 (5 bases). Looked up from germline, CDR1 is SNHLY and CDR2 is FYNNEI. The CDR3 is made up of 15 amino acids. CDR3 residues: CASNFGSRFTGELFF. The CDR3 coding sequence is TGTGCCAGCAATTTTGGGAGCAGATTCACCGGGGAGTTGTTTTTT.

This chain uses TRBV9 with TRBJ2-1, with unresolved D. V was trimmed by 4 bases and J by 9 bases, leaving 26 bases between them. The germline gives CDR1 SGDLS, CDR2 YYNGEE. CDR3 length: 17 residues. CDR3 sequence: CASSPRPGSPVDGEQFF. The CDR3 DNA sequence: TGTGCCAGCAGCCCCCGGCCGGGTAGCCCGGTTGACGGTGAGCAGTTCTTC. The variable domain in full, with the rest retrieved from reference TRBV9 and TRBJ2-1, is DSGVTQTPKHLITATGQRVTLRCSPRSGDLSVYWYQQSLDQGLQFLIQYYNGEERAKGNILERFSAQQFPDLHSELNLSSLELGDSALYFCASSPRPGSPVDGEQFFGPGTRLTVL.

V is TRBV20-1 and J is TRBJ2-1; TRBD1 matches at 9 bases. This CDR3 has 10 amino acids. The germline CDR1 and CDR2 sequences are DFQATT and SNEGSKA (reference sequence). Trimming removed 3 bases from V and 14 bases from J; junction bases left unmatched: 2. The DNA for the CDR3 is TGCAGTGCTAGGGACAGGGGAGAGTTCTTC. Protein: CSARDRGEFF.